This T cell receptor (beta chain) was observed in a study of human T cells and chemical hapten exposure. Study in general: Per-sample TCR yield variation was attributed mainly to small pooled library volume differences. Study findings and constraints: Versus controls, expanded TCRs had significantly more large CDR3 similarity clusters.

Trimming removed 5 bases from V and 4 bases from J, with 3 bases in between. The CDR3 is made up of 11 amino acids. This clonotype was detected only a few times. Its antigen is currently unknown. Time point denoted: patch test 1, 2 weeks after DPC sensitization. Noted treatment: therapeutic diphenylcyclopropenone sensitization with weekly scalp DPC. The library attached unique molecular identifiers to individual cDNA molecules. MiXCR was run by TCRdb on the RACE reads, yielding one entry per CDR3 protein. The sample has some 120,000 distinct CDR3 sequences, 9% to 13% seen once. Sequenced here: whole blood, sampled in connection with sensitization to the hapten diphenylcyclopropenone (DPC). The chain couples TRBV12-3 or TRBV12-4 to TRBJ1-5; D is unresolved. This TCR was recovered from a woman aged 50 to 60 with alopecia areata. Some clones in this sample may be carry-over from other donors' samples. This CDR3 is CASSINQPQHF. The CDR3 DNA reads TGTGCCAGCAGTATAAATCAGCCCCAGCATTTT.